The TCR beta chain under discussion was sequenced for a study of T cells after yellow fever vaccination (dated by TCRdb to between 2018 and 2020). Background on the whole study: Libraries from fractions with low cell numbers were prepared with the SMART-Seq v4 Ultra Low Input RNA kit. Two healthy male donors made up the cohort, one aged 18 to 30 years and the other aged 30 to 39 years. Bulk TCR alpha and beta repertoires were sequenced longitudinally to track T-cell clones before and after primary and booster YFV17D yellow fever vaccination. Blood samples were taken at several timepoints before and after primary and secondary immunization, and bulk PBMC replicates and cell subsets were isolated.

Study-wide findings and limitations: A small fraction of clonotypes appeared in both the CD4 and CD8 compartments, likely as a result of convergent recombination. Computational filtering was needed because FACS-sorted repertoires could contain abundant contaminating clonotypes from the bulk population. Because only a couple of donors were included in the study, the extent to which the findings can be generalized is limited. After the booster, most clones that had expanded after primary vaccination were detected again (roughly 96% of CD4 and more than 80% of CD8), suggesting broad maintenance of memory. The secondary T-cell response was weaker than the primary response but faster, peaking on day 5 instead of day 15.

For CDR1 and CDR2, the germline V gene lists SGHDT and YYEEEE. V loses 0 bases, J loses 1 base, and the germline ends lie 9 bases apart. Its CDR3 holds 15 amino acids, cysteine through phenylalanine. Just the 45-base CDR3 DNA is kept, in frame starting at base 1. This clonotype was detected a few times. Its antigen has not been determined. No base quality information exists; no much larger clone differs at one position. TCR cDNA was synthesized by 5'RACE template switching, which introduced a universal primer site and unique molecular identifiers. Priming of cDNA synthesis was performed from both the TCR alpha and TCR beta constant segments. Library amplification used two PCR steps, and the second PCR step added sample barcodes and sequencing adapters. Sequencing of libraries was performed on Illumina HiSeq 2500 (2x100 bp) or NovaSeq (2x150 bp). Turning to the authors' computational methods: Reads were demultiplexed and collapsed into UMI consensus sequences with MIGEC, and V(D)J alignment was performed with MiXCR. Clonotypes responding to the vaccine were identified with edgeR on replicate PBMC samples, with the criteria of FDR below 0.01 and a log2 fold change above 5 up to day 15. CD4 or CD8 identity was assigned to each bulk clonotype according to whether the clonotype was present at higher abundance in the sequenced CD4 repertoire or the sequenced CD8 repertoire. TCRdb ran its own pipeline on the public reads, namely fastp trimming at Q25 and MiXCR clone calling, and kept in-frame beta chains. Records with the same CDR3 protein are collapsed into one entry carrying the most frequent genes and DNA. The V and J calls follow TCRdb's processing rather than the paper's. The sample records hundreds of thousands of distinct CDR3 sequences, 9% to 15% of which are singletons. The leading ten clones occupy under 15% of the sample.

What the treatment or condition label conveys for this sample: live attenuated yellow fever vaccine strain. Two biological replicates of bulk PBMCs were collected at each blood-draw timepoint. A standard Ficoll-Paque protocol was used to isolate PBMCs from peripheral blood. TriZol was used to extract RNA from bulk PBMCs, from CD4 and CD8 fractions, and from dextramer-positive and dextramer-negative fractions. The input for sequencing was PBMCs, taken on the day of the yellow fever booster vaccination. This receptor was taken from a man aged 25-45 years who received the YFV17D yellow fever vaccine. This receptor chain uses TRBV5-6 and TRBJ2-3; the D gene is perhaps TRBD2, on 6 matching bases. The DNA sequence is TGTGCCAGCAGCTTGGCGGGAGAGGGCACAGATACGCAGTATTTT. It codes for CASSLAGEGTDTQYF.